These 32 T cell receptor beta chains came from one sample sequenced in a study of T cells in localized non-small cell lung cancer. Profiled with immunoSEQ multiplex PCR; TCRdb holds only in-frame clones, not every one. Seen here are tens of thousands of clones, roughly nine tenths observed once, and the top ten hold 15% to 20%. Sample: peripheral blood mononuclear cells, taken before any cancer treatment. These receptors were taken from a man between 40 and 69 years old with stage III lung adenocarcinoma.

By sample share, this clone is medium-sized (0.01 to 0.1%). A read error is possible here, since a much larger clone lies one base away. Other nucleotide sequences from this sample produce the same CDR3. This chain links TRBV5-6 with TRBJ2-5; the match to TRBD2 covers 9 bases. The CDR3 totals 15 residues. J lost 5 bases, V lost 0 bases, and 5 bases had no gene match. Per germline, CDR1 SGHDT and CDR2 YYEEEE. The CDR3 DNA reads as TGTGCCAGCAGCTTGGGAGCGGGGGGAGGGGAGACCCAGTACTTC. Its protein product is CASSLGAGGGETQYF.

The gene calls are TRBV6-6 and TRBJ1-5, with D perhaps TRBD1 (5 bases). This CDR3 is 13 amino acids long. Trimming took off 5 bases at V and 6 bases at J, with 11 bases between the two ends. From germline, CDR1 is MNHNY and CDR2 SVGAGI (reference sequence). This CDR3 reads CASSPQGSQPQHF. CDR3 in DNA: TGTGCCAGCAGTCCCCAGGGATCTCAGCCCCAGCATTTT.

J is TRBJ2-2 and V is TRBV6-6; TRBD1 aligns across 9 bases. This CDR3 has 16 amino acids. Per the germline V gene, CDR1 is MNHNY and CDR2 is SVGAGI (reference sequence). Trimming removed 6 bases from V and 5 bases from J; junction bases left unmatched: 10. CDR3 DNA sequence: TGTGCCAGCAGGGATACAGGGGGCGCAAGAACCGGGGAGCTGTTTTTT. Its translation: CASRDTGGARTGELFF.

This clone occurred a few times. This chain links TRBV15 with TRBJ1-5; D gene uncertain. Trimming cost V 0 bases and J 2 bases, with 11 bases left between them. The CDR3 totals 16 residues. Germline lookup yields CDR1 LNHNV and CDR2 YYDKDF (reference sequence). CDR3 nucleotides: TGTGCCACCAGCAGAGATCCTGCGGCCCGCAATCAGCCCCAGCATTTT. Its translation: CATSRDPAARNQPQHF.

This sequence joins TRBV19 and TRBJ2-2; a weak D match, TRBD1 (6 bases). Germline V lookup: CDR1 LNHDA, CDR2 SQIVND (reference sequence). V was clipped by 5 bases and J by 5 bases, with 12 bases between them. The CDR3 contains 14 residues. The CDR3 nucleotides are TGTGCCAGTAGTCAACAGGGCTTTACCGGGGAGCTGTTTTTT. Protein: CASSQQGFTGELFF.

The chain combines TRBV2 with TRBJ1-2; D gene ambiguous. CDR3 length: 14 residues. The ends were cut back, 8 bases at V and 3 bases at J, with 16 bases in the middle. Looked up from germline, CDR1 is SNHLY and CDR2 is FYNNEI. DNA for the CDR3: TGTGCCAGCGTTGGGTCCGGCGGATACTATGGCTACACCTTC. This codes for CASVGSGGYYGYTF.

The rearrangement uses TRBV7-2 and TRBJ1-1; tentative D call: TRBD1 (5 bases). V was clipped by 3 bases and J by 7 bases, with 12 bases between them. The germline V gene encodes CDR1 SGHTA and CDR2 FQGNSA. CDR3 length: 13 amino acids. CDR3 bases: TGTGCCAGCAGCTTGGTGGGTAGGGGTGAAGCTTTCTTT. Translated, it gives CASSLVGRGEAFF.

The V and J genes are TRBV6-6 and TRBJ2-7; a weak D match, TRBD2 (6 bases). The germline gives CDR1 MNHNY, CDR2 SVGAGI (reference sequence). V lost 7 bases, J lost 2 bases, and 15 bases lay in between. The CDR3 loop spans 14 amino acids. The CDR3 loop is CASKRTIETYEQYF. As DNA, the CDR3 is TGTGCCAGCAAAAGGACTATCGAAACCTACGAGCAGTACTTC.

V is TRBV12-2 and J is TRBJ1-1; the table calls TRBD1, which could not be checked here. TRBV12-2 is an annotated pseudogene. The length of the CDR3 is 12 residues. The CDR3 loop is CASRQDSTEAFF. The CDR3 DNA sequence: TGTGCAAGTCGCCAGGACAGCACTGAAGCTTTCTTT.

This rearrangement joins TRBV10-1 to TRBJ2-7, with D tentatively TRBD2 (6 bases). V lost 4 bases and J lost 6, with 13 bases in between. The CDR3 length is 13 residues. Germline V gene lookup returns CDR1 WNHNN and CDR2 SYGVQD (reference sequence). The DNA for the CDR3 is TGCGCCAGCAGTGCTTTGGGGGGAGCCGAGCAGTACTTC. Protein product: CASSALGGAEQYF.

This clone was seen only once. The J gene is TRBJ2-5, the V gene TRBV5-6; D gene unclear. Trimming cost V 0 bases and J 3 bases, with 6 bases left between them. The CDR3 spans 13 residues. CDR1 is SGHDT and CDR2 is YYEEEE in the germline V gene. The CDR3 spells CASSLAMKETQYF. CDR3 coding DNA: TGTGCCAGCAGCTTGGCCATGAAAGAGACCCAGTACTTC.

This chain uses TRBV16 with TRBJ1-1, with D unclear. V lost 0 bases to trimming and J lost 1 base, with 9 bases between them. CDR1 KGHSY and CDR2 FQNENV come from the germline V gene. This CDR3 is built from 15 residues. The CDR3 protein is CASSQSTQGNTEAFF. The CDR3 DNA sequence: TGTGCCAGCAGCCAATCCACCCAAGGGAACACTGAAGCTTTCTTT.

This chain links TRBV2 with TRBJ2-7; the match to TRBD1 covers 9 bases. V was pared by 7 bases and J by 7 bases, with 11 bases of the junction left unmatched. This CDR3 is built from 14 residues. Per the germline V gene, CDR1 is SNHLY and CDR2 is FYNNEI. CDR3 DNA: TGTGCCAGCACCTTCCTACAGGGGGCGCGAGAGCAGTACTTC. Residues: CASTFLQGAREQYF.

The chain employs TRBV7-9 and TRBJ1-5, with TRBD1 matching over 8 bases. This CDR3 comprises 15 residues. Germline CDR1 reads SEHNR; CDR2 reads FQNEAQ (reference sequence). The trim removed 1 base at V and 2 bases at J, leaving 1 base unmatched. The CDR3 sequence is CASSLGGQGNQPQHF. The CDR3 coding sequence is TGTGCCAGCAGCTTAGGGGGACAGGGCAATCAGCCCCAGCATTTT.

The V call is TRBV6-6, the J call TRBJ1-2; D remains ambiguous. The CDR3 is 14 amino acids. Trimming left V 6 bases short and J 4 bases short, with 15 bases between. Germline V gene data show CDR1 as MNHNY and CDR2 as SVGAGI (reference sequence). CDR3 in amino acids: CASRYPAVLYGYTF. The CDR3 bases are TGTGCCAGCAGATACCCGGCAGTTCTCTATGGCTACACCTTC.

The rearrangement joins TRBV7-6 to TRBJ2-5, with 12 bases aligning to TRBD2. The length of the CDR3 is 16 residues. V shed 1 base, J shed 2 bases, and the junction held 2 bases outside the gene matches. Germline lookup yields CDR1 SGHVS and CDR2 FNYEAQ. The CDR3 sequence: CASSLVLAGGQETQYF. The CDR3 coding sequence is TGTGCCAGCAGCTTAGTGCTAGCGGGGGGGCAAGAGACCCAGTACTTC.

As concerns this clone: Its ends do not fully match the called genes, so a read error is possible. The chain combines TRBV28 with TRBJ1-1; 7 positions agree with TRBD1. The germline V gene has CDR1 MDHEN and CDR2 SYDVKM. This CDR3 region has 11 residues. Written as DNA, the CDR3 is TGTGCCAGCAGTTTAAAAGGACAGGCGATATTT. It is translated as CASSLKGQAIF.

The chain uses TRBV7-2 and TRBJ2-3; a weak D match, TRBD2 (6 bases). Germline CDR1 is SGHTA and CDR2 is FQGNSA. The V gene lost 2 bases and the J gene lost 3 bases, with 12 bases spanning the gap. The CDR3 is made up of 15 amino acids. The CDR3 is CASSLQIGGTDTQYF. In DNA form, the CDR3 reads TGTGCCAGCAGCTTACAAATCGGGGGAACAGATACGCAGTATTTT.

This clone was seen once. The rearrangement uses TRBV18 and TRBJ1-4, with D hard to call. V was clipped by 2 bases and J by 11 bases, with 9 bases between them. The CDR3 consists of 12 residues. The germline gives CDR1 KGHSH, CDR2 LQKENI. CDR3 sequence: CASSPERPKLFF. The CDR3 DNA reads as TGTGCCAGCTCACCAGAGAGGCCCAAACTGTTTTTT.

This rearrangement joins TRBV6-5 to TRBJ1-2; the D gene is possibly TRBD1 (6 bases). The CDR3 is made up of 12 amino acids. Germline CDR1 is MNHEY and CDR2 is SVGAGI. Trimming stripped 4 bases from V and 8 bases from J, with 11 bases between. The CDR3 protein is CASSSWGHGYTF. The CDR3 DNA sequence: TGTGCCAGCAGTTCCTGGGGGCACGGCTACACCTTC.

The J gene is TRBJ1-3, the V gene TRBV6-6, with D perhaps matching TRBD1 (6 bases). Germline lookup yields CDR1 MNHNY and CDR2 SVGAGI (reference sequence). V lost 5 bases and J 3 bases, leaving 11 bases between the germline ends. This CDR3 contains 14 residues. This CDR3 is CASSTRGGGNTIYF. The CDR3 DNA follows: TGTGCCAGCAGTACCAGGGGTGGTGGAAACACCATATATTTT.

V gene TRBV27 combines with J gene TRBJ1-4; 11 bases fit TRBD1. CDR1 and CDR2 (germline): MNHEY, SMNVEV (reference sequence). The length of the CDR3 is 16 residues. V dropped 5 bases and J dropped 7; count of bases not matched to a gene: 9. CDR3 sequence: CASSAGTGGFGEKLFF. The CDR3 nucleotides read TGTGCCAGCAGTGCCGGGACAGGGGGTTTCGGTGAAAAACTGTTTTTT.

The chain has TRBV7-9 and TRBJ2-7; D ambiguous. Germline CDR1 reads SEHNR; CDR2 reads FQNEAQ (reference sequence). This CDR3 contains 14 residues. The germline V and J ends were trimmed by 0 bases and 6 bases, with 12 bases remaining between them. The CDR3 sequence is CASSLAVRALEQYF. Written as DNA, the CDR3 is TGTGCCAGCAGCTTAGCGGTTCGGGCTCTCGAGCAGTACTTC.

The genes are TRBV4-1 and TRBJ1-3; 7 bases fit TRBD1. CDR3 length: 15 amino acids. Germline loops: CDR1 MGHRA, CDR2 YSYEKL. The ends lost 1 base at V and 7 bases at J; junction bases unmatched: 7. CDR3 region: CASSQGLTGWNTIYF. The CDR3 DNA reads as TGCGCCAGCAGCCAAGGTTTGACAGGGTGGAACACCATATATTTT.

The CDR3 bases are TGTGCCAGCAGCTTGGCCGGGGACAGGATTTCCTACGAGCAGTACTTC. Protein sequence: CASSLAGDRISYEQYF. J is TRBJ2-7 and V is TRBV5-5, with 8 bases lining up with TRBD1. This CDR3 is 16 amino acids long. Looked up from germline, CDR1 is SGHKS and CDR2 is YYEKEE (reference sequence). V shed 0 bases, J shed 1 base, and the junction held 6 bases outside the gene matches.

Only one count was recorded for this clone. The chain couples TRBV6-5 to TRBJ2-1; 7 bases are shared with TRBD1. The CDR3 has 15 residues. Per the germline V gene, CDR1 is MNHEY and CDR2 is SVGAGI. J lost 5 bases, V lost 4 bases, and 8 bases had no gene match. The CDR3 is CASSLRGRINNEQFF. CDR3 nucleotide sequence: TGTGCCAGCAGTTTGAGGGGGCGAATAAACAATGAGCAGTTCTTC.

The CDR3 coding sequence is TGTGCCAGCAGTTACCGGACAGGGTCTGCAGATACGCAGTATTTT. Translation gives CASSYRTGSADTQYF. The chain employs TRBV6-5 and TRBJ2-3; 8 bases are shared with TRBD1. In germline, CDR1 is MNHEY, CDR2 SVGAGI. The CDR3 is made up of 15 amino acids. The ends lost 2 bases at V and 4 bases at J; junction bases unmatched: 5.

This chain connects TRBV7-2 to TRBJ2-2; possibly TRBD2 for D (5 bases). Germline lookup yields CDR1 SGHTA and CDR2 FQGNSA. Between the trimmed V and J ends, which lost 5 bases and 6 bases, there was a span of 10 bases. This CDR3 comprises 13 residues. The CDR3 sequence: CASSQSRAGELFF. The CDR3 DNA is TGTGCCAGCAGCCAATCGAGGGCCGGGGAGCTGTTTTTT.

The chain combines TRBV2 with TRBJ1-5; D perhaps matches TRBD1 (5 bases). Germline CDR1 is SNHLY and CDR2 is FYNNEI. Trimming removed 0 bases at V and 6 bases at J, with 9 bases between. CDR3 size: 14 residues. The CDR3 region is CASSEARGSQPQHF. The CDR3 bases are TGTGCCAGCAGTGAAGCTAGGGGTAGTCAGCCCCAGCATTTT.

The chain carries TRBV19 and TRBJ2-7, with 7 bases identical to TRBD2. Germline CDR1 is LNHDA and CDR2 is SQIVND (reference sequence). With V trimmed by 5 bases and J by 1 base, 11 bases remained unmatched. The CDR3 runs 16 residues. For the CDR3, the DNA is TGTGCCAGTAGTCCTTGGAAGGCGGGGGTTTCCTACGAGCAGTACTTC. Amino acids: CASSPWKAGVSYEQYF.

The chain carries TRBV11-2 and TRBJ2-5; D could derive from TRBD1 or TRBD2 (6 bases each). The CDR3 is 17 amino acids. Germline V gives CDR1 SGHAT, CDR2 FQNNGV. The ends were cut back, 5 bases at V and 0 bases at J, with 19 bases in the middle. The CDR3 DNA reads TGTGCCAGCAGCACCTCCACGGGGGCACAATACCAAGAGACCCAGTACTTC. Its translation is CASSTSTGAQYQETQYF.

The rearrangement links TRBV28 to TRBJ1-5, with D unclear. The V gene's germline CDR1 is MDHEN and CDR2 SYDVKM. The CDR3 runs to 14 residues. V gave up 3 bases and J gave up 1 base, with 7 bases separating them. In nucleotides, the CDR3 is TGTGCCAGCAGTTTGACACTCAGCAATCAGCCCCAGCATTTT. This gives the protein CASSLTLSNQPQHF. Variable domain in full (rest from reference TRBV28 and TRBJ1-5): DVKVTQSSRYLVKRTGEKVFLECVQDMDHENMFWYRQDPGLGLRLIYFSYDVKMKEKGDIPEGYSVSREKKERFSLILESASTNQTSMYLCASSLTLSNQPQHFGDGTRLSIL.